This TCR beta chain was observed in a study of T cells in localized non-small cell lung cancer. With regard to this clone: Its matching antigen is unknown.

Trimming removed 7 bases from V and 4 bases from J, with 7 bases in between. This CDR3 is built from 12 residues. From germline, CDR1 is MNHEY and CDR2 SVGAGI. TCRdb's table, derived via immunoSEQ multiplex PCR, lists solely in-frame clones and lacks some. This table holds over 70,000 clones, approximately 91% found once. Study results and limitations: T cell clonality was highest in uninvolved adjacent lung, above tumor. Adjacent lung was found to contain a median roughly 50 of the top 100 tumor clones.

The sample was PBMCs, taken before any cancer treatment. The TCR originated in a woman between 40 and 69 years old with stage II squamous cell lung carcinoma. The V gene is TRBV6-5, the J gene TRBJ2-2, with D perhaps TRBD2 (5 bases). The CDR3 region is CASMRVTGELFF. CDR3 in DNA: TGTGCCAGCATGCGGGTCACCGGGGAGCTGTTTTTT.